Each of the 22 T cell receptor beta chains below was sequenced from the same sample in a study of blood T cell repertoires in COVID-19 (dated by TCRdb to 2018 to 2020). Receptor libraries were prepared by the immunoSEQ multiplex PCR assay. The source is immuneACCESS, and TCRdb retained only in-frame sequences with V and J called. Part of the clones is not carried over; for the studies checked, unresolved V genes explain less than half of this, and the remainder is unexplained. The table for this sample lists around 170,000 clones; roughly 81% of them were counted only once. In total, the top ten clones hold approximately 12% of the sample. The sequenced sample was peripheral blood. These receptors were collected from a woman older than 75 with COVID-19, enrolled during active disease.

There are a few counts of this clone. The rearrangement links TRBV5-4 to TRBJ2-2; the match to TRBD2 covers 7 bases. The trim removed 2 bases at V and 1 base at J, leaving 2 bases unmatched. The CDR3 totals 15 residues. Germline CDR1 is SGHNT and CDR2 is YYREEE (reference sequence). The CDR3 protein is CASSLLAGNTGELFF. CDR3 DNA sequence: TGTGCCAGCAGCTTATTAGCGGGGAACACCGGGGAGCTGTTTTTT.

The gene calls are TRBV24-1 and TRBJ1-3; D not resolved. CDR1 KGHDR and CDR2 SFDVKD come from the germline V gene. Trimming cost V 0 bases and J 3 bases, with 17 bases left between them. CDR3 size: 18 residues. The DNA of the CDR3 is TGTGCCACCAGTGATTTGTTCGATGGTGGCTCAGTTGGAAACACCATATATTTT. This encodes CATSDLFDGGSVGNTIYF.

This clone was recorded only once. This chain uses TRBV3-1 (or the pseudogene TRBV3-2) with TRBJ2-3; D is perhaps TRBD2 (7 bases). Deletions cut 5 bases from V and 6 bases from J, with 15 bases between. The CDR3 contains 14 residues. Per germline, CDR1 LGHDT and CDR2 YNNKEL (reference sequence). Written as DNA, the CDR3 is TGTGCCAGCAGCGCTCTGGGGGGGCCCGATACGCAGTATTTT. It specifies CASSALGGPDTQYF.

This clone was observed once. This rearrangement joins TRBV7-9 to TRBJ2-1, with D maybe TRBD2 (7 bases). There are 14 residues in the CDR3. The V gene's germline CDR1 is SEHNR and CDR2 FQNEAQ (reference sequence). Trimming stripped 8 bases from V and 4 bases from J, with 15 bases between. The CDR3 DNA is TGTGCCAGCGTACGGGGGGCCGGTTACAATGAGCAGTTCTTC. It codes for CASVRGAGYNEQFF.

The chain joins TRBV7-2 to TRBJ2-5, with D tentatively TRBD2 (6 bases). V lost 4 bases, J lost 2 bases, and 14 bases lay in between. This CDR3 comprises 15 residues. CDR1 is SGHTA and CDR2 is FQGNSA in the germline V gene. Here the CDR3 DNA reads TGTGCCAGCAGCTCCTCAACCGGGACTCAAGAGACCCAGTACTTC. It is translated as CASSSSTGTQETQYF.

V is TRBV5-8 and J is TRBJ1-4; TRBD1 agrees at 7 bases. The CDR3 is 15 residues long. Germline trimming cut 0 bases from V and 4 bases from J; bases unmatched to any gene: 3. Germline CDR1 SGHTS, CDR2 YDEGEE. The DNA for the CDR3 is TGTGCCAGCAGCTTGGGTGACAGGGATAATGAAAAACTGTTTTTT. It codes for CASSLGDRDNEKLFF.

The chain couples TRBV2 to TRBJ1-2, with D maybe TRBD1 (6 bases). Germline lookup yields CDR1 SNHLY and CDR2 FYNNEI. Trimming left V 5 bases short and J 7 bases short, with 11 bases between. The CDR3 is made up of 12 amino acids. The CDR3 nucleotides are TGTGCCAGCAGTCGACAGGAAAGTGGCTACACCTTC. Amino acids: CASSRQESGYTF.

This chain joins TRBV5-1 and TRBJ2-2; 8 nucleotides align to TRBD1. V lost 3 bases and J lost 6; bases outside the gene matches: 4. The CDR3 runs to 14 residues. Germline V CDR1 and CDR2: SGHRS, YFSETQ. CDR3 sequence: CASSWKTGAGELFF. The CDR3 nucleotides are TGCGCCAGCAGCTGGAAGACAGGGGCCGGGGAGCTGTTTTTT.

This clone has just a few counts. The V call is TRBV24-1, the J call TRBJ2-1, with 15 nucleotides matching TRBD2. CDR1 is KGHDR, CDR2 SFDVKD, per germline. The CDR3 has 16 residues. The V gene end was trimmed by 9 bases and the J gene end by 5 bases; junction bases not matched to a gene: 7. The CDR3 sequence: CATRGTSGRSNNEQFF. The CDR3 bases are TGTGCCACCCGCGGGACTAGCGGGAGGAGTAACAATGAGCAGTTCTTC.

The rearrangement uses TRBV12-3 or TRBV12-4 and TRBJ2-1, with D perhaps TRBD2 (6 bases). V lost 4 bases to trimming and J lost 4 bases, with 8 bases between them. The CDR3 has 13 residues. The CDR3 DNA reads as TGTGCCAGCAGTTCGGGGAGGTACAATGAGCAGTTCTTC. Translating it yields CASSSGRYNEQFF.

The chain carries TRBV7-8 and TRBJ2-1, with 12 bases identical to TRBD2. Looked up from germline, CDR1 is SGHVS and CDR2 is FQNEAQ. The CDR3 loop spans 17 amino acids. Trimming took 1 base from V and 9 from J; bases not matched to a gene: 10. CDR3 nucleotide sequence: TGTGCCAGCAGCTTAGATCGCGGACTAGCGGGATATATTGAGCAGTTCTTC. Protein product: CASSLDRGLAGYIEQFF.

The chain has TRBV11-1 and TRBJ1-1; 9 bases map to TRBD1. The CDR3 covers 15 residues. Germline-derived CDR1 and CDR2 are SGHAT and FQDESV (reference sequence). J was trimmed by 0 bases and V by 3 bases; bases with no gene match: 2. As DNA, the CDR3 is TGTGCCAGCAGCTTGACAGGGGGGGTGAACACTGAAGCTTTCTTT. It codes for CASSLTGGVNTEAFF.

The chain recombines TRBV7-9 with TRBJ2-7; D not resolved. The germline V and J ends were trimmed by 1 base and 5 bases, with 18 bases remaining between them. Germline CDR1 reads SEHNR; CDR2 reads FQNEAQ (reference sequence). This CDR3 region has 16 residues. CDR3 in DNA: TGTGCCAGCAGCTTAGAAGGTCTAGGATCCGGCCACGAGCAGTACTTC. Residues: CASSLEGLGSGHEQYF.

The CDR3 nucleotides are TGTGCCAGCAGTTACTCGGCTAGCGGGGGAGAAGAGACCCAGTACTTC. Amino acid sequence: CASSYSASGGEETQYF. The chain carries TRBV6-2 or TRBV6-3 and TRBJ2-5; 10 nucleotides align to TRBD2. Germline CDR1 MNHEY, CDR2 SVGEGT. V was clipped by 0 bases and J by 3 bases; unmatched bases: 4. The CDR3 sequence is 16 residues long.

The V and J genes are TRBV4-1 and TRBJ1-1; the D gene is possibly TRBD1 (5 bases). Trimming stripped 5 bases from V and 0 bases from J, with 16 bases between. Germline loops: CDR1 MGHRA, CDR2 YSYEKL. The CDR3 extends over 16 amino acids. The DNA for the CDR3 is TGCGCCAGCAGCTACACTCCGGGGACTGTGAACACTGAAGCTTTCTTT. Encoded protein: CASSYTPGTVNTEAFF.

The chain couples TRBV4-2 to TRBJ2-2; D is perhaps TRBD2 (5 bases). There are 15 residues in the CDR3. CDR1 LGHNA and CDR2 YNFKEQ come from the germline V gene. The germline V and J ends were trimmed by 2 bases and 5 bases, with 12 bases remaining between them. This CDR3 is CASSQKEGGTGELFF. The CDR3 region has the DNA TGTGCCAGCAGCCAAAAGGAAGGAGGTACCGGGGAGCTGTTTTTT.

The chain has TRBV6-5 and TRBJ2-7; a possible D gene is TRBD2 (5 bases). Between the trimmed V and J ends, which lost 4 bases and 4 bases, there was a span of 8 bases. CDR3 size: 12 residues. Germline values: CDR1 MNHEY, CDR2 SVGAGI. CDR3 residues: CASSSGWYEQYF. Here the CDR3 DNA reads TGTGCCAGCAGTTCGGGGTGGTACGAGCAGTACTTC.

The chain uses TRBV6-5 and TRBJ1-6, with 7 bases lining up with TRBD1. The germline V gene encodes CDR1 MNHEY and CDR2 SVGAGI. The CDR3 runs 14 residues. V lost 6 bases to trimming and J lost 5 bases; unmatched junction nucleotides: 4. In DNA, the CDR3 is TGTGCCAGCAGACTAGGGACAGATAATTCACCCCTCCACTTT. Its protein is CASRLGTDNSPLHF.

The V and J genes are TRBV10-3 and TRBJ1-2; TRBD1 is a possible D gene (6 bases). The V and J ends lost 4 bases and 2 bases respectively, with 17 bases between them. CDR1 is ENHRY and CDR2 is SYGVKD in the germline V gene. This CDR3 has 16 residues. The CDR3 sequence: CAISASSGQGNYGYTF. The CDR3 region has the DNA TGTGCCATCAGTGCGAGTTCAGGGCAGGGGAACTATGGCTACACCTTC.

The V gene is TRBV4-1, the J gene TRBJ2-1, with TRBD1 matching 9 bases. The CDR3 sequence is 15 residues long. J was trimmed by 3 bases and V by 4 bases; bases with no gene match: 4. The germline V gene encodes CDR1 MGHRA and CDR2 YSYEKL. The CDR3 DNA is TGCGCCAGCAGCCCATGGGACAGGGTCTACAATGAGCAGTTCTTC. Translating it yields CASSPWDRVYNEQFF.

A single count supports this clone. CDR3: CASSQEWATSTDTQYF. The CDR3 DNA reads as TGTGCCAGCAGCCAAGAGTGGGCTACTAGCACAGATACGCAGTATTTT. The chain joins TRBV27 to TRBJ2-3; D is undetermined. Germline assignment: CDR1 MNHEY and CDR2 SMNVEV (reference sequence). V lost 6 bases and J 0 bases, leaving 16 bases between the germline ends. The CDR3 runs to 16 residues.

This clone was observed a few times. The chain is built from TRBV6-2 or TRBV6-3 and TRBJ1-5, with TRBD1 as a possible D gene (6 bases). Trimming shortened V by 5 bases and J by 6 bases, and 11 bases separated the two germline ends. CDR3 size: 13 residues. Germline CDR1 reads MNHEY; CDR2 reads SVGEGT. CDR3 nucleotides: TGTGCCAGCAGTAGGGGGGGAGGTCAGCCCCAGCATTTT. Amino acid sequence: CASSRGGGQPQHF.